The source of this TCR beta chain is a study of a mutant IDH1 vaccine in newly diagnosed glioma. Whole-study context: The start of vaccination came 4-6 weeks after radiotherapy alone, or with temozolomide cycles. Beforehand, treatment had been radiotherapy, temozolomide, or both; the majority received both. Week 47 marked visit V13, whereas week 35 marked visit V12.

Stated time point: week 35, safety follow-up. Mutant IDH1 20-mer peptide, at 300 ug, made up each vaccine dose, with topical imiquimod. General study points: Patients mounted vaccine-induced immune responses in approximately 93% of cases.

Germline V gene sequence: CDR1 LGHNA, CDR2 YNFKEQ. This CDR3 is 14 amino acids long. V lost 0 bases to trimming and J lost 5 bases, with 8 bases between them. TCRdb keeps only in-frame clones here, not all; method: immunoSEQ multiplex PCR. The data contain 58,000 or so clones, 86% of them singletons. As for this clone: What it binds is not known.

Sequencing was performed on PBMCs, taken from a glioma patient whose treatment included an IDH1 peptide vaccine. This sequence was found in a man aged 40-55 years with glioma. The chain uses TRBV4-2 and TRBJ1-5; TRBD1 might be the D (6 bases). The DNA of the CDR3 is TGTGCCAGCAGCCAAGATAGGGGGGATCAGCCCCAGCATTTT. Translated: CASSQDRGDQPQHF.